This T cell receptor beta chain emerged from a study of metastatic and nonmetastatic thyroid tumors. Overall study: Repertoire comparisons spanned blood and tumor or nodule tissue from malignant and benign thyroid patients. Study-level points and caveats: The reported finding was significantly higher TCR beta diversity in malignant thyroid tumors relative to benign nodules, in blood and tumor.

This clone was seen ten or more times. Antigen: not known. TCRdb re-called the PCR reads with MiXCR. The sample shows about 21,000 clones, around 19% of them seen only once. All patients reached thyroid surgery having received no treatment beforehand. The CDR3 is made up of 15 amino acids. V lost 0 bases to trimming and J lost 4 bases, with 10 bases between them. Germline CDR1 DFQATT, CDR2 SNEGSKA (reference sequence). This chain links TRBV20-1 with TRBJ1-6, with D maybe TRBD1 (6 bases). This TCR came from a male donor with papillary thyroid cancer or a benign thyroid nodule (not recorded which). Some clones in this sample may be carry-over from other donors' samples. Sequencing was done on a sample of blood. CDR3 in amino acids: CSARDPGHYNSPLHF. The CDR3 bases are TGCAGTGCTAGAGACCCGGGACATTATAATTCACCCCTCCACTTT.